The clone carrying this T cell receptor beta chain has only one observation. At one end the junction does not follow the germline gene, possibly because of a read error. These data come from a study of identical twins. The CDR3 has 13 amino acids. The germline gives CDR1 SQVTM, CDR2 ANQGSEA. One entry per CDR3 protein results from TCRdb running MiXCR on the 5' RACE reads. This sample has more than 1.5 million distinct CDR3 sequences; around 33% occur once, and the top ten carry 0.25% to 0.3%. The origin of this receptor is a newborn girl in good health. Specimen: cord blood. The chain carries TRBV29-1 and TRBJ1-6; 10 bases map to TRBD1. The CDR3 sequence: CSVALTGGSPLPF. The CDR3 nucleotides read TGCAGCGTTGCCCTGACAGGGGGCTCACCCCTCCCCTTT.